A single sample is the source of the 16 T cell receptor beta chains below, sequenced in a study of beta chain features in type 1 diabetes. Findings of the study overall: Shorter TCRB CDR3s, moderately but significantly so, were found in Type 1 diabetes patients in all four CD4+ subsets.

Isolated RNA was reverse transcribed in full, so expressed TCRB transcripts were sequenced. Method: immunoSEQ multiplex PCR; TCRdb's copy keeps in-frame clones and lacks some. The data show some 350,000 clones, roughly 14% seen once. No antigens are known for them. The specimen sequenced was naive CD4+ T cells from blood. The receptors were gathered from a woman between 18 and 29 years old with type 1 diabetes.

V gene TRBV11-3 combines with J gene TRBJ2-3; a weak D match, TRBD1 (6 bases). The CDR3 length is 16 residues. The V and J ends lost 6 bases and 0 bases respectively, with 16 bases between them. Germline CDR1 SGHNT, CDR2 YENEEA. DNA of the CDR3: TGTGCCAGCAGTCGTTCGGGGACACCTAGCACAGATACGCAGTATTTT. Its protein is CASSRSGTPSTDTQYF. Combining the CDR3 with reference TRBV11-3 and TRBJ2-3 gives the whole variable domain EAGVVQSPRYKIIEKKQPVAFWCNPISGHNTLYWYLQNLGQGPELLIRYENEEAVDDSQLPKDRFSAERLKGVDSTLKIQPAELGDSAVYLCASSRSGTPSTDTQYFGPGTRLTVL.

This clone was observed a handful of times. The rearrangement joins TRBV7-2 to TRBJ2-5, with D possibly TRBD1 on 5 matching bases. The ends were cut back, 2 bases at V and 1 base at J, with 11 bases in the middle. Germline lookup yields CDR1 SGHTA and CDR2 FQGNSA. The CDR3 spans 15 residues. The CDR3 spells CASSLKSGAQETQYF. The CDR3 DNA reads TGTGCCAGCAGCTTAAAAAGTGGGGCCCAAGAGACCCAGTACTTC.

The CDR3 bases are TGTGCCAGCAGGCCCAGTCCGGGGGGAGGGGACGGCGAGCAGTACTTC. Residues: CASRPSPGGGDGEQYF. The genes are TRBV4-2 and TRBJ2-7; the match to TRBD2 covers 7 bases. CDR3 length equals 16 residues. With V trimmed by 6 bases and J by 6 bases, 17 bases remained unmatched. CDR1 is LGHNA and CDR2 is YNFKEQ in the germline V gene.

The chain recombines TRBV5-4 with TRBJ1-2; D gene unclear. The CDR3 has 15 residues. Trimming left V 0 bases short and J 0 bases short, with 9 bases between. Per germline, CDR1 SGHNT and CDR2 YYREEE (reference sequence). The CDR3 spells CASSLEVGSNYGYTF. CDR3 nucleotide sequence: TGTGCCAGCAGCTTGGAAGTTGGCTCTAACTATGGCTACACCTTC.

The rearrangement uses TRBV19 and TRBJ2-5; D may be TRBD1 (6 bases). Trimming removed 5 bases at V and 6 bases at J, with 10 bases between. Per the germline V gene, CDR1 is LNHDA and CDR2 is SQIVND (reference sequence). This CDR3 comprises 12 residues. CDR3: CASSVQGQTQYF. The CDR3 DNA reads as TGTGCCAGTAGTGTACAGGGTCAGACCCAGTACTTC.

The chain recombines TRBV7-2 with TRBJ2-1, with D tentatively TRBD2 (5 bases). The CDR3 consists of 15 residues. Per germline, CDR1 SGHTA and CDR2 FQGNSA. Between the trimmed V and J ends, which lost 4 bases and 7 bases, there was a span of 17 bases. DNA for the CDR3: TGTGCCAGCAGCTCCCACCCAGAGGGCGTGAATGAGCAGTTCTTC. Protein: CASSSHPEGVNEQFF.

CDR3 bases: TGTGCCAGCAGTCTCCCCGGACAGGAAGAAGCTTTCTTT. Protein sequence: CASSLPGQEEAFF. The chain links TRBV6-6 to TRBJ1-1; TRBD1 aligns across 7 bases. The germline CDR1 and CDR2 sequences are MNHNY and SVGAGI (reference sequence). The CDR3 contains 13 residues. Trimming took 5 bases from V and 8 from J; bases not matched to a gene: 8.

CDR3 coding DNA: TGTGCCACCAGCACCCAGAACGCGGGAGGGTACGAGCAGTACTTC. It encodes CATSTQNAGGYEQYF. The chain recombines TRBV15 with TRBJ2-7; TRBD2 agrees at 9 bases. Germline trimming cut 4 bases from V and 4 bases from J; bases unmatched to any gene: 8. This CDR3 has 15 residues. From germline, CDR1 is LNHNV and CDR2 YYDKDF (reference sequence).

This clone was detected only a few times. The genes are TRBV6-6 and TRBJ2-7; 7 bases match TRBD2. This CDR3 has 14 residues. The junction had 3 bases not matched to a gene; V was cut back by 0 bases and J by 4 bases. Germline lookup yields CDR1 MNHNY and CDR2 SVGAGI (reference sequence). CDR3 nucleotide sequence: TGTGCCAGCAGTTACTCGCGGGAGAATTACGAGCAGTACTTC. Protein product: CASSYSRENYEQYF.

This clone occurred a few times. This chain joins TRBV29-1 and TRBJ1-2, with 7 bases lining up with TRBD1. In germline, CDR1 is SQVTM, CDR2 ANQGSEA. Losses at the gene ends were 4 bases for V and 7 bases for J; bases not matched to a gene: 3. The CDR3 extends over 11 amino acids. The CDR3 region has the DNA TGCAGCGTTGCAGGGGGGCTTGGCTACACCTTC. It translates to CSVAGGLGYTF.

There are a few counts of this clone. The chain has TRBV10-3 and TRBJ2-7, with 8 bases that match TRBD1. The V gene's germline CDR1 is ENHRY and CDR2 SYGVKD. CDR3 length: 13 residues. Trimming took 6 bases from V and 5 from J; bases not matched to a gene: 6. CDR3 sequence reads: CAISATGDHEQYF. CDR3 DNA sequence: TGTGCCATCAGCGCGACAGGGGACCACGAGCAGTACTTC.

This clone was seen a handful of times. The chain combines TRBV2 with TRBJ2-1, with 7 bases that match TRBD1. The CDR3 spans 13 residues. V lost 7 bases and J lost 4; bases outside the gene matches: 4. Germline CDR1 SNHLY, CDR2 FYNNEI. The DNA of the CDR3 is TGTGCCAGCATCCGGACAGGTTACAATGAGCAGTTCTTC. Residues: CASIRTGYNEQFF.

The chain joins TRBV7-3 to TRBJ2-1, with a tentative D call TRBD2 (5 bases). The CDR3 is 15 residues long. Looked up from germline, CDR1 is SGHTA and CDR2 is FQGTGA. Trimming pared 5 bases from V and 4 bases from J, leaving 15 bases between. The CDR3 DNA sequence: TGTGCCAGCAGCAAAACGGCTAGCCAATACAATGAGCAGTTCTTC. Its protein is CASSKTASQYNEQFF.

The chain links TRBV11-2 to TRBJ1-2; D may be TRBD1 (5 bases). V lost 6 bases and J lost 0, with 11 bases in between. This CDR3 spans 14 amino acids. The germline V gene encodes CDR1 SGHAT and CDR2 FQNNGV. In DNA form, the CDR3 reads TGTGCCAGCAGTGGGGGGAAAGCTAACTATGGCTACACCTTC. Translation: CASSGGKANYGYTF.

The V and J genes are TRBV7-2 and TRBJ1-1, with 10 positions matching TRBD1. Germline CDR1 and CDR2: SGHTA and FQGNSA. Trimming took 4 bases from V and 0 from J; bases not matched to a gene: 2. The CDR3 sequence is 15 residues long. The CDR3 here is CASSWDRGVNTEAFF. CDR3 sequence (DNA): TGTGCCAGCAGCTGGGACAGGGGTGTGAACACTGAAGCTTTCTTT.

V and J are TRBV18 and TRBJ2-1, with 8 positions matching TRBD2. The CDR3 spans 13 residues. With V trimmed by 6 bases and J by 9 bases, 7 bases remained unmatched. Germline assignment: CDR1 KGHSH and CDR2 LQKENI. CDR3 DNA sequence: TGTGCCAGCTCGGAGCGGGAGCTTGGTGAGCAGTTCTTC. This codes for CASSERELGEQFF.